Listed here are 28 T cell receptor beta chains from one sample, sequenced in a study of CD8+ T cells in alopecia areata. cDNA prepared by RNA extraction and subsequent reverse transcription served as the template for sequencing. The assay was immunoSEQ multiplex PCR, and TCRdb's table has in-frame clones only and misses some. The sample records about 210,000 clones, approximately 38% being singletons. Noted treatment: oral pan-JAK inhibitor, 5-10 mg twice daily. Sequencing was performed on CD4+ T cells sorted from blood, taken at approximately week 34, from a patient treated with tofacitinib. Receptor source: a human donor with alopecia areata.

This clone has just a few counts. The chain has TRBV20-1 and TRBJ2-7; 8 positions match TRBD2. The germline gives CDR1 DFQATT, CDR2 SNEGSKA (reference sequence). The CDR3 is 11 residues long. Germline trimming cut 0 bases from V and 9 bases from J; bases unmatched to any gene: 1. In nucleotides, the CDR3 is TGCAGTGCTAGAGACCTAGCGGGGCAGTACTTC. Protein sequence: CSARDLAGQYF.

This clone has only a few counts. The gene calls are TRBV7-8 and TRBJ2-1; the D gene is possibly TRBD2 (6 bases). Trimming shortened V by 1 base and J by 5 bases, and 9 bases separated the two germline ends. The germline V gene encodes CDR1 SGHVS and CDR2 FQNEAQ. This CDR3 has 14 residues. This CDR3 is CASSLGGLNNEQFF. The CDR3 DNA sequence: TGTGCCAGCAGCTTAGGGGGACTTAACAATGAGCAGTTCTTC.

The chain uses TRBV27 and TRBJ2-2; possibly TRBD1 for D (6 bases). The CDR3 is 18 amino acids. Trimming cost V 7 bases and J 4 bases, with 25 bases left between them. CDR1 is MNHEY and CDR2 is SMNVEV in the germline V gene (reference sequence). The CDR3 DNA sequence: TGTGCCAGCACCGTAAGCTTAGGGGGAGCAGTGGGCACCGGGGAGCTGTTTTTT. Amino acid sequence: CASTVSLGGAVGTGELFF.

A few counts support this clone. The chain employs TRBV27 and TRBJ2-4; D call uncertain. Germline V CDR1 and CDR2: MNHEY, SMNVEV (reference sequence). V shed 6 bases and J shed 0 bases, with 12 bases lying between them. This CDR3 is built from 15 residues. The CDR3 loop is CASRAMYRAKNIQYF. The CDR3 DNA reads TGTGCCAGCAGGGCCATGTACAGAGCCAAAAACATTCAGTACTTC.

This chain joins TRBV2 and TRBJ2-7; no clear D. V lost 6 bases to trimming and J lost 0 bases, with 3 bases between them. The CDR3 extends over 11 amino acids. Germline CDR1 is SNHLY and CDR2 is FYNNEI. CDR3 amino acids: CASSSSYEQYF. CDR3 sequence (DNA): TGTGCCAGCAGCAGCTCCTACGAGCAGTACTTC.

This clone has only a few counts. The rearrangement links TRBV30 to TRBJ1-2; D possibly corresponds to TRBD1 (5 bases). The CDR3 is made up of 13 amino acids. Germline-derived CDR1 and CDR2 are GTSNPN and SVGIG (reference sequence). Deletions cut 1 base from V and 8 bases from J, with 14 bases between. The CDR3 sequence is CAWSGGVFYGYTF. The CDR3 region has the DNA TGTGCCTGGAGTGGAGGGGTTTTTTACGGCTACACCTTC.

This clone was seen a handful of times. The chain couples TRBV11-2 to TRBJ2-1, with 13 bases aligning to TRBD2. The CDR3 consists of 16 residues. V lost 6 bases, J lost 5 bases, and 7 bases stayed unmatched. Germline V gene sequence: CDR1 SGHAT, CDR2 FQNNGV. The CDR3 DNA reads TGTGCCAGCAGTCGGACTAGCGGGAGTGTAAACAATGAGCAGTTCTTC. Its protein is CASSRTSGSVNNEQFF.

Notes on this clone: Other DNA sequences in this sample translate to the same CDR3. The CDR3 is CAWSVQGGAYEQYF. CDR3 sequence (DNA): TGTGCCTGGAGTGTACAGGGGGGGGCTTACGAGCAGTACTTC. V gene TRBV30 combines with J gene TRBJ2-7; perhaps TRBD1 as D (8 bases). V was trimmed by 0 bases and J by 4 bases, leaving 13 bases between them. The CDR3 runs to 14 residues. Germline assignment: CDR1 GTSNPN and CDR2 SVGIG (reference sequence).

This clone appeared a single time. V is TRBV2 and J is TRBJ2-2; TRBD2 aligns across 9 bases. CDR1 is SNHLY, CDR2 FYNNEI, per germline. The V segment lost 2 bases and the J segment 7 bases; nucleotides outside the gene matches: 8. The CDR3 has 16 amino acids. The CDR3 here is CASSESAGGPVGELFF. CDR3 sequence (DNA): TGTGCCAGCAGTGAATCGGCGGGGGGGCCGGTCGGGGAGCTGTTTTTT.

This clone was recorded a few times. This chain connects TRBV29-1 to TRBJ2-7, with 13 bases identical to TRBD2. Trimming removed 7 bases from V and 6 bases from J; junction bases left unmatched: 6. The CDR3 length is 13 residues. Germline lookup yields CDR1 SQVTM and CDR2 ANQGSEA. CDR3 sequence: CSAGGLAGAEQYF. DNA for the CDR3: TGCAGCGCTGGAGGACTAGCGGGAGCCGAGCAGTACTTC.

The V and J genes are TRBV25-1 and TRBJ2-1; D perhaps matches TRBD1 (6 bases). Germline CDR1 reads MGHDK; CDR2 reads SYGVNS. The CDR3 sequence is 14 residues long. V was pared by 6 bases and J by 9 bases, with 18 bases between. In nucleotides, the CDR3 is TGTGCCAGCAGATTTACTTCAGGGGTTGGTGAGCAGTTCTTC. Translating gives CASRFTSGVGEQFF.

This chain uses TRBV7-8 with TRBJ2-7, with D possibly TRBD2 on 6 matching bases. Germline V gives CDR1 SGHVS, CDR2 FQNEAQ. The ends were cut back, 5 bases at V and 0 bases at J, with 14 bases in the middle. This CDR3 comprises 15 residues. CDR3 residues: CASSRGGTYSYEQYF. CDR3 DNA: TGTGCCAGCAGCCGGGGCGGGACCTACTCCTACGAGCAGTACTTC.

This clone turned up a few times. This chain connects TRBV28 to TRBJ2-5; D remains unclear. V was cut by 6 bases and J by 2 bases, with 13 bases left in between. The CDR3 consists of 14 residues. Germline CDR1 MDHEN, CDR2 SYDVKM. The CDR3 reads CASSPPGRQETQYF. In DNA form, the CDR3 reads TGTGCCAGCAGCCCACCGGGCCGACAAGAGACCCAGTACTTC.

This clone has more than one count but fewer than ten. J is TRBJ2-3 and V is TRBV2; D could derive from TRBD1 or TRBD2 (5 bases each). Germline values: CDR1 SNHLY, CDR2 FYNNEI. The CDR3 length is 13 residues. V was shortened by 7 bases and J by 2 bases, with 10 bases between the two germline ends. The CDR3: CASNRDHTDTQYF. The CDR3 nucleotides read TGTGCCAGCAACCGGGACCACACAGATACGCAGTATTTT. Variable domain in full (rest from reference TRBV2 and TRBJ2-3): EPEVTQTPSHQVTQMGQEVILRCVPISNHLYFYWYRQILGQKVEFLVSFYNNEISEKSEIFDDQFSVERPDGSNFTLKIRSTKLEDSAMYFCASNRDHTDTQYFGPGTRLTVL.

This chain links TRBV30 with TRBJ2-6; maybe TRBD1 (5 bases). Germline values: CDR1 GTSNPN, CDR2 SVGIG (reference sequence). The CDR3 loop spans 13 amino acids. Trimming stripped 5 bases from V and 3 bases from J, with 8 bases between. CDR3: CAWGAYGANVLTF. CDR3 nucleotides: TGTGCCTGGGGGGCATATGGGGCCAACGTCCTGACTTTC. Full variable domain (missing parts from reference TRBV30 and TRBJ2-6): SQTIHQWPATLVQPVGSPLSLECTVEGTSNPNLYWYRQAAGRGLQLLFYSVGIGQISSEVPQNLSASRPQDRQFILSSKKLLLSDSGFYLCAWGAYGANVLTFGAGSRLTVL.

The rearrangement links TRBV19 to TRBJ2-7; 8 nucleotides line up with TRBD2. Germline CDR1 LNHDA, CDR2 SQIVND (reference sequence). This CDR3 contains 15 residues. The J segment lost 0 bases and the V segment lost 3 bases, leaving 4 bases of the junction unmatched. The CDR3 bases are TGTGCCAGTAGTATGGACGCGGGAGGCTCCTACGAGCAGTACTTC. Its protein product is CASSMDAGGSYEQYF.

The chain recombines TRBV30 with TRBJ2-3, with D perhaps TRBD2 (6 bases). Germline CDR1 is GTSNPN and CDR2 is SVGIG (reference sequence). The germline V and J ends were trimmed by 0 bases and 4 bases, with 8 bases remaining between them. The CDR3 has 13 amino acids. CDR3 sequence: CAWSVGGSDTQYF. The CDR3, as DNA: TGTGCCTGGAGTGTGGGGGGATCAGATACGCAGTATTTT.

This chain links TRBV5-1 with TRBJ2-7; TRBD1 agrees at 7 bases. V lost 5 bases and J lost 10; bases outside the gene matches: 12. CDR3 length: 13 residues. Per the germline V gene, CDR1 is SGHRS and CDR2 is YFSETQ. CDR3 loop: CASSSPGQVTQYF. The CDR3 nucleotides read TGCGCCAGCAGTTCTCCAGGACAGGTAACCCAGTACTTC. Looking up the rest from reference TRBV5-1 and TRBJ2-7 gives the full variable domain: KAGVTQTPRYLIKTRGQQVTLSCSPISGHRSVSWYQQTPGQGLQFLFEYFSETQRNKGNFPGRFSGRQFSNSRSEMNVSTLELGDSALYLCASSSPGQVTQYFGPGTRLTVT.

The rearrangement links TRBV6-1 to TRBJ1-5; unclear D gene. V lost 2 bases to trimming and J lost 2 bases, with 10 bases between them. The CDR3 extends over 15 amino acids. The germline V gene encodes CDR1 MNHNS and CDR2 SASEGT. The CDR3 DNA reads TGTGCCAGCAGTGAACGGTACGAGGGCAATCAGCCCCAGCATTTT. Translating it yields CASSERYEGNQPQHF.

The chain is built from TRBV5-1 and TRBJ2-7; TRBD1 matches 12 bases. Germline CDR1 SGHRS, CDR2 YFSETQ. V gave up 4 bases and J gave up 6 bases; unmatched junction bases: 5. The CDR3 is 14 amino acids. The CDR3 DNA is TGCGCCAGCAGCGGGACAGGGGGCTTTCGCGAGCAGTACTTC. Residues: CASSGTGGFREQYF. Using reference TRBV5-1 and TRBJ2-7 for the parts outside the CDR3, the full variable domain is KAGVTQTPRYLIKTRGQQVTLSCSPISGHRSVSWYQQTPGQGLQFLFEYFSETQRNKGNFPGRFSGRQFSNSRSEMNVSTLELGDSALYLCASSGTGGFREQYFGPGTRLTVT.

This clone was observed a handful of times. The chain recombines TRBV6-1 with TRBJ2-5; TRBD2 agrees at 9 bases. This CDR3 has 14 amino acids. The germline V gene encodes CDR1 MNHNS and CDR2 SASEGT. V lost 6 bases to trimming and J lost 5 bases; unmatched junction nucleotides: 7. CDR3 nucleotide sequence: TGTGCCAGCAGCCCCGGACTAGCGCCGGAGACCCAGTACTTC. Translated, it gives CASSPGLAPETQYF.

V is TRBV30 and J is TRBJ2-7, with 12 bases lining up with TRBD1. The germline gives CDR1 GTSNPN, CDR2 SVGIG (reference sequence). The CDR3 is made up of 14 amino acids. J was trimmed by 6 bases and V by 5 bases; bases with no gene match: 8. This CDR3 is CAWGTGTGGREQYF. DNA for the CDR3: TGTGCCTGGGGGACCGGGACAGGGGGCCGCGAGCAGTACTTC.

This clone was counted a single time. The chain employs TRBV7-2 and TRBJ1-2; unclear D gene. The CDR3 runs 15 residues. Deletions cut 2 bases from V and 8 bases from J, with 18 bases between. Germline V lookup: CDR1 SGHTA, CDR2 FQGNSA. The CDR3 coding sequence is TGTGCCAGCAGCTTAACGGCCCTCGGGTCGAACGGCTACACCTTC. Translated: CASSLTALGSNGYTF.

The chain is built from TRBV7-9 and TRBJ1-1; D is unclear. This CDR3 has 13 residues. The ends were cut back, 1 base at V and 4 bases at J, with 7 bases in the middle. CDR1 SEHNR and CDR2 FQNEAQ come from the germline V gene (reference sequence). In nucleotides, the CDR3 is TGTGCCAGCAGCTTAGGGGTGGGCACTGAAGCTTTCTTT. Protein sequence: CASSLGVGTEAFF.

This chain links TRBV30 with TRBJ1-2; 7 positions match TRBD1. In germline, CDR1 is GTSNPN, CDR2 SVGIG (reference sequence). The CDR3 runs to 14 residues. The ends lost 5 bases at V and 6 bases at J; junction bases unmatched: 12. The CDR3 DNA reads as TGTGCCTGGGCCTTGACAGGGAAGATGGATGGCTACACCTTC. Protein sequence: CAWALTGKMDGYTF.

This rearrangement joins TRBV2 to TRBJ1-1; D is unresolved. The germline V and J ends were trimmed by 5 bases and 0 bases, with 19 bases remaining between them. CDR3 length: 17 amino acids. CDR1 is SNHLY, CDR2 FYNNEI, per germline. The CDR3 DNA sequence: TGTGCCAGCAGTCCCCTCCGGAGACGATCTATGAACACTGAAGCTTTCTTT. It specifies CASSPLRRRSMNTEAFF. Full variable domain (rest looked up from reference TRBV2 and TRBJ1-1): EPEVTQTPSHQVTQMGQEVILRCVPISNHLYFYWYRQILGQKVEFLVSFYNNEISEKSEIFDDQFSVERPDGSNFTLKIRSTKLEDSAMYFCASSPLRRRSMNTEAFFGQGTRLTVV.

The sample holds a few counts of this clone. V and J are TRBV27 and TRBJ2-5; D is unclear. V was trimmed by 5 bases and J by 3 bases, leaving 16 bases between them. Germline V CDR1 and CDR2: MNHEY, SMNVEV (reference sequence). This CDR3 is 15 amino acids long. In DNA form, the CDR3 reads TGTGCCAGCAGTCCCTTCCTAGTGGGTAAAGAGACCCAGTACTTC. Translated, it gives CASSPFLVGKETQYF.

This clone was counted only a few times. The CDR3 DNA reads TGTGCCAGCAGCCAAGACGCGAGCTCCTACAATGAGCAGTTCTTC. Its protein product is CASSQDASSYNEQFF. The genes are TRBV14 and TRBJ2-1; no definite D call. Per germline, CDR1 SGHDN and CDR2 FVKESK. This CDR3 has 15 residues. Trimming removed 0 bases from V and 0 bases from J, with 6 bases in between.